The clone carrying this TCR beta chain was seen many times. Its specificity is unknown. The data are from a study of identical twins. Points from the study as a whole: Where out-of-frame alpha sequences were twin-shared, they showed excess low generation probability. Beta out-of-frame sequences displayed a weaker excess of sharing between twins. Modelling approaches yielded underestimates of out-of-frame TCR alpha sharing between monozygotic twins.

The authors used template switching to add a universal primer site and gave cDNA unique molecular identifiers. TCRdb ran MiXCR on the 5' RACE reads and lists one entry per CDR3 protein. This sample yields approximately 1.8 million distinct CDR3 sequences, of which roughly a third are seen a single time; roughly 0.3% belongs to the top ten. This CDR3 region has 17 residues. This TCR came from a newborn girl in good health. V usage is TRBV21-1 and J usage is TRBJ2-7. TRBV21-1 is given as a pseudogene. Sequenced input: cord blood. The CDR3 DNA reads as TGTGCCAGCAGCAAAGAGCCGACCTCGAGCTCGACCTACGAGCAGTACTTC. Its translation is CASSKEPTSSSTYEQYF.